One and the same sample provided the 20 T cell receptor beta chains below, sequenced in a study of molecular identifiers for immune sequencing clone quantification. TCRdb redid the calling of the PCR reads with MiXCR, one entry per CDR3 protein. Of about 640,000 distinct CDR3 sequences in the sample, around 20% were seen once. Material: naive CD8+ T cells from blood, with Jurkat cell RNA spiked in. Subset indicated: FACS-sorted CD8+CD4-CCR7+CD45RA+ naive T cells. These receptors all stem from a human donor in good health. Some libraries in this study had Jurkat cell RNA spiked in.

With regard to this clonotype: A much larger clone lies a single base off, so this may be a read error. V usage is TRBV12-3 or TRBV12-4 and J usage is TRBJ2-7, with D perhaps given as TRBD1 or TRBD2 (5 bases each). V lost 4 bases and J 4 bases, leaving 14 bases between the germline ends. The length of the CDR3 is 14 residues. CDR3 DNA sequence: TGTGCCAGCAGTTCCGCCGGGACCGGTTACGAGCAGTACTTC. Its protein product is CASSSAGTGYEQYF.

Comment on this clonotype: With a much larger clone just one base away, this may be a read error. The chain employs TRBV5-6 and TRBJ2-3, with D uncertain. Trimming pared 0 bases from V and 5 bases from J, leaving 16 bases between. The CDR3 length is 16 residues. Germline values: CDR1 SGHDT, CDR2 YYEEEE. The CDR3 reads CASSLVPLRLGDTQYF. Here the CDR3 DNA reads TGTGCCAGCAGCTTGGTGCCCCTCCGGCTTGGAGATACGCAGTATTTT. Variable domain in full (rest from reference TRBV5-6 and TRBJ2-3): DAGVTQSPTHLIKTRGQQVTLRCSPKSGHDTVSWYQQALGQGPQFIFQYYEEEERQRGNFPDRFSGHQFPNYSSELNVNALLLGDSALYLCASSLVPLRLGDTQYFGPGTRLTVL.

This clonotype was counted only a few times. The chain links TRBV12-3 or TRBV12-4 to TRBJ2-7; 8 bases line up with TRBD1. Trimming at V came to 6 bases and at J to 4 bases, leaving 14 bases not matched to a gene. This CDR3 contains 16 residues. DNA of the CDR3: TGTGCCAGCAGGGCCTCGCGGGACAGGTCGGCGTACGAGCAGTACTTC. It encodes CASRASRDRSAYEQYF.

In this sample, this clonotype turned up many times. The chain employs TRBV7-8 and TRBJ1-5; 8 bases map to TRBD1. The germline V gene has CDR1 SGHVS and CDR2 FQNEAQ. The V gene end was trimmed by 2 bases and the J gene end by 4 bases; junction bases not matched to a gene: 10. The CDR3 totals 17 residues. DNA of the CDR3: TGTGCCAGCAGCTTATTATGGGTACAGGGGGTAAATCAGCCCCAGCATTTT. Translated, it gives CASSLLWVQGVNQPQHF.

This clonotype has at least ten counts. CDR3 protein: CASSTGGLQPQHF. In DNA, the CDR3 is TGTGCCAGTAGTACGGGGGGACTCCAGCCCCAGCATTTT. V is TRBV19 and J is TRBJ1-5; perhaps TRBD1 as D (5 bases). From germline, CDR1 is LNHDA and CDR2 SQIVND (reference sequence). Trimming shortened V by 4 bases and J by 7 bases, and 11 bases separated the two germline ends. The CDR3 covers 13 residues.

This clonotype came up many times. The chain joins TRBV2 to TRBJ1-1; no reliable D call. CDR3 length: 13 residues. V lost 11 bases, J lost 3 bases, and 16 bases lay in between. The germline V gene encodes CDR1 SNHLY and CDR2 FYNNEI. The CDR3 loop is CAGITPRHTEAFF. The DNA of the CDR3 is TGTGCCGGAATTACACCCCGTCACACTGAAGCTTTCTTT.

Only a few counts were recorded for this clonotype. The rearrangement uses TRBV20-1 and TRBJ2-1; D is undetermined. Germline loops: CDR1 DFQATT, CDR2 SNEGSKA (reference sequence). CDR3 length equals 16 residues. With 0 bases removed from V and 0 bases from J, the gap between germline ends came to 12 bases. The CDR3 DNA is TGCAGTGCTAGAGACAGTGCCATAAGCTCCTACAATGAGCAGTTCTTC. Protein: CSARDSAISSYNEQFF.

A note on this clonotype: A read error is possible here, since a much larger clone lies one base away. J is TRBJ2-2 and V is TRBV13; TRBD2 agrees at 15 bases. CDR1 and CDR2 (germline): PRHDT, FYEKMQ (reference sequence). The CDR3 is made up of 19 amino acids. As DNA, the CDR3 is TGTGCCGGCAGCTCCGGGACTAGCGGGGGGCTCACCGGGACCGGGGAGCTGTTTTTT. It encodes CAGSSGTSGGLTGTGELFF.

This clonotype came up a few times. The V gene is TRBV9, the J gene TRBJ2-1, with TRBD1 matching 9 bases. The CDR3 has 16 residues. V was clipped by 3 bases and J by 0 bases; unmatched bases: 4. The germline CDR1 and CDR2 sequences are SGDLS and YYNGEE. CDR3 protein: CASSETDRGSYNEQFF. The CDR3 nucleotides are TGTGCCAGCAGCGAAACGGACAGGGGCTCCTACAATGAGCAGTTCTTC.

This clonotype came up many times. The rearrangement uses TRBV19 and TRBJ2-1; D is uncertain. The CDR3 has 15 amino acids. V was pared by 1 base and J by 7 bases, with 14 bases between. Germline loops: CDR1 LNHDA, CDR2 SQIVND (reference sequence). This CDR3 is CASSIGTAHGNEQFF. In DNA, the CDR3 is TGTGCCAGTAGTATAGGTACGGCCCACGGAAATGAGCAGTTCTTC.

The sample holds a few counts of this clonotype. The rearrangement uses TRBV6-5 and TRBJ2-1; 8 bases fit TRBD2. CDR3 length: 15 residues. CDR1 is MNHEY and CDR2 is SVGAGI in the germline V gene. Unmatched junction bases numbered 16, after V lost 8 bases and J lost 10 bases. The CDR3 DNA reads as TGTGCCAGCTCGCCGACTAGCGACCCTACAATGGAGCAGTTCTTC. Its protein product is CASSPTSDPTMEQFF.

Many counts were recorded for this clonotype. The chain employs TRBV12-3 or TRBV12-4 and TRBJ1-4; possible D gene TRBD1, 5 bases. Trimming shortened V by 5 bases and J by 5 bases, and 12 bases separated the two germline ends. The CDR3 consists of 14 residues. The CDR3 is CASSPGLPNEKLFF. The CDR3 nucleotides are TGTGCCAGCAGTCCGGGACTGCCAAATGAAAAACTGTTTTTT.

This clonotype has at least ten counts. The CDR3 reads CASSLAPSSRGLINEQFF. In nucleotides, the CDR3 is TGCGCCAGCAGCTTGGCTCCTTCATCAAGGGGTCTCATCAATGAGCAGTTCTTC. The rearrangement joins TRBV5-1 to TRBJ2-1; the D gene is possibly TRBD1 (5 bases). This CDR3 is 18 amino acids long. From germline, CDR1 is SGHRS and CDR2 YFSETQ. V dropped 0 bases and J dropped 6 bases, with 22 bases sitting between them. The full variable domain, rest sourced from reference TRBV5-1 and TRBJ2-1, is KAGVTQTPRYLIKTRGQQVTLSCSPISGHRSVSWYQQTPGQGLQFLFEYFSETQRNKGNFPGRFSGRQFSNSRSEMNVSTLELGDSALYLCASSLAPSSRGLINEQFFGPGTRLTVL.

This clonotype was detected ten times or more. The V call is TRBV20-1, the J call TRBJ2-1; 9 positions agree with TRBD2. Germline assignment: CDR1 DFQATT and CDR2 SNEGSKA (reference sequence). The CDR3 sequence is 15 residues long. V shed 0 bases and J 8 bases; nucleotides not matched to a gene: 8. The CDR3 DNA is TGCAGTGCTAGAGATACAGCGGGAGGCTGGTATGAGCAGTTCTTC. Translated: CSARDTAGGWYEQFF.

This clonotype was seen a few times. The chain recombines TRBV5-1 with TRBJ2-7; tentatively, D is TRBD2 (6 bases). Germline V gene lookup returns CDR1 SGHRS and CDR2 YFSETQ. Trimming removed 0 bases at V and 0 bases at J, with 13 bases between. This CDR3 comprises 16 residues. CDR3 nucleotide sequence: TGCGCCAGCAGCTTGGCCGGGGGTATTCTCTCCTACGAGCAGTACTTC. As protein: CASSLAGGILSYEQYF.

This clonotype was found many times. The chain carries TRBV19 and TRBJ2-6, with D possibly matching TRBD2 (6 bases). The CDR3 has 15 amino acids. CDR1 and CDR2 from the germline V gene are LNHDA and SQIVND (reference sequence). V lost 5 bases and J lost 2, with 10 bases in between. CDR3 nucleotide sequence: TGTGCCAGTAGTCTGGGAGGAGCTGGGGCCAACGTCCTGACTTTC. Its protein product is CASSLGGAGANVLTF.

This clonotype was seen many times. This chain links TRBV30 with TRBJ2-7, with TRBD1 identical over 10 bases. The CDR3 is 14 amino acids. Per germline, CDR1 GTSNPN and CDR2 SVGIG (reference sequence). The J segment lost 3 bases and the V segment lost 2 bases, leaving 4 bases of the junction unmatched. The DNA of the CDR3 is TGTGCCTGGAGTTTTGGGACAGGGGACTACGAGCAGTACTTC. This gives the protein CAWSFGTGDYEQYF.

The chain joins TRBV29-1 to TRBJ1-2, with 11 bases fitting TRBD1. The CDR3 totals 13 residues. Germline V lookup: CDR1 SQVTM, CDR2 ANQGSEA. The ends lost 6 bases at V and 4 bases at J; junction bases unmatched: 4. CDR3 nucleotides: TGCAGCGTGGGACAGGGGGATATCTATGGCTACACCTTC. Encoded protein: CSVGQGDIYGYTF.

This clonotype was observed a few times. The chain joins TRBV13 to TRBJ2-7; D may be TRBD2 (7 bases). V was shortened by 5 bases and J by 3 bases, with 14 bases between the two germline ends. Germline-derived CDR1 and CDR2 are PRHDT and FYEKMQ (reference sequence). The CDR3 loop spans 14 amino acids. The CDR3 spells CASSRVGGHYEQYF. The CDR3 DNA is TGTGCCAGCAGCCGAGTGGGGGGGCACTACGAGCAGTACTTC.

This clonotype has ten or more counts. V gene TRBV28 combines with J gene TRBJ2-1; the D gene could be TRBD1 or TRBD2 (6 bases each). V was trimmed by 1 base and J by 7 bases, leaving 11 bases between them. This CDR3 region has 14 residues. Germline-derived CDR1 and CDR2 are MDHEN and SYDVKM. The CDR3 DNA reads TGTGCCAGCAGTTTATTCGGGGGCGGGAATGAGCAGTTCTTC. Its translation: CASSLFGGGNEQFF.